Below are 32 T cell receptor beta chains sequenced from a single sample in a study of T-cell reconstitution after alpha-beta-depleted transplantation in children. The TCRbeta library incorporated unique molecular identifiers. From the PCR reads, TCRdb called clonotypes with MiXCR, one entry per CDR3 protein. The table shows around 580,000 distinct CDR3 sequences, with approximately 22% occurring only once. Material: PBMCs, mostly from graft donor cells, obtained 360 days after TCRalphabeta/CD19-depleted stem cell transplant. The receptors come from a boy less than two years old who had a stem cell transplant for acute myeloid leukemia, so the T cells may come from the graft donor.

The table lists this clonotype with many counts. This chain joins TRBV20-1 and TRBJ2-3; TRBD1 agrees at 8 bases. V lost 5 bases and J lost 2; bases outside the gene matches: 3. The length of the CDR3 is 13 residues. CDR1 is DFQATT, CDR2 SNEGSKA, per germline (reference sequence). The CDR3, as DNA: TGCAGTGCTCCGGACAGGGCCACAGATACGCAGTATTTT. This codes for CSAPDRATDTQYF.

The V gene is TRBV7-9, the J gene TRBJ1-2, with D possibly TRBD1 on 5 matching bases. Trimming took off 0 bases at V and 3 bases at J, with 11 bases between the two ends. Germline values: CDR1 SEHNR, CDR2 FQNEAQ (reference sequence). The CDR3 totals 15 residues. The DNA of the CDR3 is TGTGCCAGCAGCTTAGCGGTGGGACCGGACTATGGCTACACCTTC. Its protein product is CASSLAVGPDYGYTF.

This clonotype was found a few times. The CDR3 DNA follows: TGTGCCAGCAACCGGGCAACCCAAACTAAGGAGGCCAGAGGGGCGACGGACGAGCAGTACGTC. Amino acid sequence: CASNRATQTKEARGATDEQYV. This chain joins TRBV6-4 and TRBJ2-7; either TRBD1 or TRBD2 may fit D (5 bases each). CDR3 length: 21 residues. Germline V gene data show CDR1 as MRHNA and CDR2 as SNTAGT. V shed 7 bases and J shed 5 bases, with 39 bases lying between them.

In this sample, this clonotype turned up many times. The chain combines TRBV5-1 with TRBJ2-7; 9 bases map to TRBD2. Trimming took 2 bases from V and 6 from J; bases not matched to a gene: 9. The length of the CDR3 is 15 residues. Germline CDR1 SGHRS, CDR2 YFSETQ. CDR3 region: CASSFVQAGGPEQYF. CDR3 bases: TGCGCCAGCAGCTTTGTTCAAGCGGGGGGTCCCGAGCAGTACTTC.

This clonotype has ten or more counts. The J gene is TRBJ2-7, the V gene TRBV10-3; 7 nucleotides match TRBD2. Germline V gene sequence: CDR1 ENHRY, CDR2 SYGVKD. The junction had 8 bases not matched to a gene; V was cut back by 3 bases and J by 6 bases. This CDR3 is built from 14 residues. The CDR3 region has the DNA TGTGCCATCAGTGAACAGCGGGGTGGGACCGAGCAGTACGTC. This sequence encodes CAISEQRGGTEQYV.

There are a few counts of this clonotype. The CDR3 is CASSYGGNSQPQHF. The CDR3 bases are TGTGCCAGCAGTTACGGGGGTAACAGTCAGCCCCAGCATTTT. The gene calls are TRBV6-2 or TRBV6-3 and TRBJ1-5, with D perhaps matching TRBD1 (5 bases). This CDR3 spans 14 amino acids. V lost 2 bases and J lost 6, with 11 bases in between. Germline CDR1 MNHEY, CDR2 SVGEGT.

This clonotype has a handful of counts. The chain has TRBV29-1 and TRBJ1-6, with a tentative D call TRBD1 (6 bases). V was shortened by 7 bases and J by 10 bases, with 20 bases between the two germline ends. CDR3 size: 14 residues. CDR1 is SQVTM, CDR2 ANQGSEA, per germline. CDR3 sequence reads: CSATSTGYRSPLHF. The DNA for the CDR3 is TGCAGCGCCACGAGCACAGGGTATCGGTCACCCCTCCACTTT.

This clonotype has more than one count but fewer than ten. The V gene is TRBV10-3, the J gene TRBJ2-3; weak D call: TRBD1 (6 bases). Germline assignment: CDR1 ENHRY and CDR2 SYGVKD. The CDR3 sequence is 14 residues long. V lost 2 bases and J lost 1, with 7 bases in between. The CDR3 DNA reads as TGTGCCATCAGTGAGCAGGGGCGCACAGATACGCAGTATTTT. Protein: CAISEQGRTDTQYF.

This clonotype was observed at least ten times. The chain links TRBV6-5 to TRBJ2-1, with 8 bases that match TRBD2. This CDR3 has 13 residues. The germline V gene has CDR1 MNHEY and CDR2 SVGAGI. V lost 5 bases, J lost 15 bases, and 12 bases stayed unmatched. The CDR3 spells CASSSPGTSILFF. DNA of the CDR3: TGTGCCAGCAGTAGTCCCGGGACTAGTATACTGTTCTTC.

The chain uses TRBV7-9 and TRBJ2-6; the D gene is possibly TRBD1 (6 bases). There are 16 residues in the CDR3. Germline V gene sequence: CDR1 SEHNR, CDR2 FQNEAQ (reference sequence). V dropped 0 bases and J dropped 2 bases, with 8 bases sitting between them. CDR3 in DNA: TGTGCCAGCAGCTTAGCGTCAGGGGCTGGGGCCAACGTCCTGACTTTC. Its protein is CASSLASGAGANVLTF.

The chain carries TRBV6-2 or TRBV6-3 and TRBJ1-1; D gene unclear. Germline lookup yields CDR1 MNHEY and CDR2 SVGEGT. CDR3 size: 12 residues. V shed 6 bases and J shed 3 bases, with 8 bases lying between them. The DNA of the CDR3 is TGTGCCAGCAGACGATTGGACACTGAAGCTTTCTTT. Translation gives CASRRLDTEAFF.

This clonotype was seen many times. The chain uses TRBV15 and TRBJ2-7, with TRBD2 as a possible D gene (5 bases). Germline V lookup: CDR1 LNHNV, CDR2 YYDKDF (reference sequence). Trimming shortened V by 0 bases and J by 0 bases, and 12 bases separated the two germline ends. The CDR3 extends over 16 amino acids. CDR3 loop: CATSRDSNEGSYEQYV. Here the CDR3 DNA reads TGTGCCACCAGCAGAGATTCGAACGAGGGCTCCTACGAGCAGTACGTC.

This clonotype showed up just a few times. J is TRBJ1-3 and V is TRBV6-1; D perhaps matches TRBD1 (5 bases). This CDR3 region has 15 residues. Between the trimmed V and J ends, which lost 5 bases and 0 bases, there was a span of 11 bases. Germline CDR1 is MNHNS and CDR2 is SASEGT. The chain's CDR3 is CASSRRGYSGNTIYF. The DNA for the CDR3 is TGTGCCAGCAGTAGGAGGGGATACTCTGGAAACACCATATATTTT.

The V gene is TRBV11-2, the J gene TRBJ1-4; D possibly corresponds to TRBD1 (6 bases). The germline V and J ends were trimmed by 6 bases and 5 bases, with 10 bases remaining between them. Germline CDR1 SGHAT, CDR2 FQNNGV. The CDR3 spans 13 residues. For the CDR3, the DNA is TGTGCCAGCAGAGGACAGCCGAATGAAAAACTGTTTTTT. Translated: CASRGQPNEKLFF.

In the case of this clonotype: This may stem from a read error, because a much larger clone lies one nucleotide away. The chain joins TRBV6-2 or TRBV6-3 to TRBJ2-3; TRBD1 is a possible D gene (5 bases). Looked up from germline, CDR1 is MNHEY and CDR2 is SVGEGT. This CDR3 is built from 14 residues. Deletions cut 5 bases from V and 2 bases from J, with 11 bases between. The CDR3 DNA is TGTGCCAGCAGTCTCACCGGACACACAGATACGCAGTATTTT. This gives the protein CASSLTGHTDTQYF.

The DNA for the CDR3 is TGTGCCAGCAGCTTAGAGGGGGTGTATAATTCACCCCTCCACTTT. The encoded protein is CASSLEGVYNSPLHF. This chain links TRBV7-2 with TRBJ1-6; possible D gene TRBD1, 6 bases. Germline CDR1 reads SGHTA; CDR2 reads FQGNSA. V was cut by 1 base and J by 4 bases, with 8 bases left in between. This CDR3 has 15 amino acids.

The chain employs TRBV12-3 or TRBV12-4 and TRBJ1-3; D unclear. The CDR3 is 12 amino acids. Trimming took 6 bases from V and 7 from J, leaving 10 bases between them. The CDR3 is CASSPNRNTIYF. The CDR3 DNA follows: TGTGCCAGCAGCCCCAACCGGAACACCATATATTTT.

This clonotype was seen at least ten times. The J gene is TRBJ1-5, the V gene TRBV20-1, with D possibly matching TRBD1 (5 bases). Trimming left V 6 bases short and J 7 bases short, with 16 bases between. Germline V gene lookup returns CDR1 DFQATT and CDR2 SNEGSKA (reference sequence). The CDR3 runs to 13 residues. CDR3 region: CSAEQGLGQPQHF. The CDR3 coding sequence is TGCAGTGCGGAGCAGGGACTCGGGCAGCCCCAGCATTTT.

This clonotype was recorded a few times. The chain is built from TRBV6-1 and TRBJ1-6; maybe TRBD1 (5 bases). The CDR3 runs to 17 residues. Per the germline V gene, CDR1 is MNHNS and CDR2 is SASEGT. V was pared by 5 bases and J by 0 bases, with 14 bases between. The DNA for the CDR3 is TGTGCCAGCAGTCGGGGACTTGTGAGCTCCTATAATTCACCCCTCCACTTT. It encodes CASSRGLVSSYNSPLHF.

The chain has TRBV2 and TRBJ2-7, with D perhaps TRBD1 or TRBD2 (5 bases each). The CDR3 runs to 13 residues. CDR1 SNHLY and CDR2 FYNNEI come from the germline V gene. V gave up 7 bases and J gave up 6 bases, with 16 bases separating them. The chain's CDR3 is CASTRQGVGEQYV. CDR3 DNA: TGTGCCAGCACCCGGCAGGGAGTAGGCGAGCAGTACGTC.

This clonotype was found a few times. V and J are TRBV27 and TRBJ2-7; D remains ambiguous. The length of the CDR3 is 13 residues. V lost 0 bases and J 4 bases, leaving 7 bases between the germline ends. The germline CDR1 and CDR2 sequences are MNHEY and SMNVEV (reference sequence). The CDR3 nucleotides read TGTGCCAGCAGTTTATCGCCCGATTACGAGCAGTACTTC. Translating gives CASSLSPDYEQYF.

This chain connects TRBV5-1 to TRBJ1-6; the match to TRBD1 covers 10 bases. The V gene end was trimmed by 4 bases and the J gene end by 10 bases; junction bases not matched to a gene: 5. The CDR3 extends over 14 amino acids. Germline lookup yields CDR1 SGHRS and CDR2 YFSETQ. In DNA, the CDR3 is TGCGCCAGCAGCATGGACAGGGGGATCTCACCCCTCCACTTT. Its protein is CASSMDRGISPLHF.

This clonotype was detected a few times. J is TRBJ2-3 and V is TRBV7-2; the match to TRBD2 covers 7 bases. CDR3 size: 16 residues. Trimming cost V 1 base and J 2 bases; bases outside gene matches: 6. Per germline, CDR1 SGHTA and CDR2 FQGNSA. This CDR3 is CASSLVRLADTDTQYF. CDR3 DNA: TGTGCCAGCAGCTTAGTTAGGCTAGCGGACACAGATACGCAGTATTTT.

The J gene is TRBJ2-7, the V gene TRBV7-3, with D unclear. Germline CDR1 reads SGHTA; CDR2 reads FQGTGA. This CDR3 has 13 amino acids. The ends were cut back, 5 bases at V and 7 bases at J, with 15 bases in the middle. In DNA form, the CDR3 reads TGTGCCAGCAGCCCCTCCCCGGGTCCGGAGCAGTACTTC. Its protein is CASSPSPGPEQYF. Full variable domain (remainder filled in from reference TRBV7-3 and TRBJ2-7): GAGVSQTPSNKVTEKGKYVELRCDPISGHTALYWYRQSLGQGPEFLIYFQGTGAADDSGLPNDRFFAVRPEGSVSTLKIQRTERGDSAVYLCASSPSPGPEQYFGPGTRLTVT.

This clonotype has just a few counts. The J gene is TRBJ2-1, the V gene TRBV7-2, with a possible D match to TRBD2 (6 bases). Per germline, CDR1 SGHTA and CDR2 FQGNSA. The length of the CDR3 is 12 residues. V was pared by 1 base and J by 9 bases, with 7 bases between. CDR3 loop: CASSLVRGEQFF. CDR3 in DNA: TGTGCCAGCAGCTTAGTGCGGGGTGAGCAGTTCTTC.

This chain connects TRBV12-3 or TRBV12-4 to TRBJ2-5; D is uncertain. The CDR3 totals 13 residues. The ends were cut back, 5 bases at V and 3 bases at J, with 10 bases in the middle. The CDR3 protein is CASSIWVEETQYF. As DNA, the CDR3 is TGTGCCAGCAGTATATGGGTCGAAGAGACCCAGTACTTC.

This clonotype has at least ten counts. The chain uses TRBV28 and TRBJ1-3; the D is unclear. V lost 5 bases and J lost 4, with 3 bases in between. CDR1 and CDR2 from the germline V gene are MDHEN and SYDVKM. The CDR3 contains 11 residues. Here the CDR3 reads CASSPGNTIYF. Written as DNA, the CDR3 is TGTGCCAGCAGTCCGGGAAACACCATATATTTT.

Many counts were recorded for this clonotype. V and J are TRBV20-1 and TRBJ2-3, with D possibly matching TRBD1 (5 bases). The CDR3 totals 14 residues. CDR1 and CDR2 (germline): DFQATT, SNEGSKA (reference sequence). The V and J ends lost 3 bases and 0 bases respectively, with 10 bases between them. CDR3: CSASSGMSTDTQYF. Written as DNA, the CDR3 is TGCAGTGCTAGTTCAGGGATGAGCACAGATACGCAGTATTTT.

This clonotype was found many times. The chain has TRBV7-9 and TRBJ1-1; D perhaps matches TRBD1 (6 bases). The CDR3 consists of 17 residues. Per germline, CDR1 SEHNR and CDR2 FQNEAQ (reference sequence). The V gene lost 5 bases and the J gene lost 1 base, with 20 bases spanning the gap. The CDR3 region is CASSPRGGASWNTEAFF. Written as DNA, the CDR3 is TGTGCCAGCAGCCCACGAGGGGGGGCGAGTTGGAACACTGAAGCTTTCTTT.

This clonotype was observed a handful of times. The V call is TRBV29-1, the J call TRBJ1-5; D is possibly TRBD1 (5 bases). CDR1 SQVTM and CDR2 ANQGSEA come from the germline V gene. With 4 bases removed from V and 3 bases from J, the gap between germline ends came to 13 bases. The CDR3 loop spans 14 amino acids. Here the CDR3 reads CSVALGTNNQPQHF. The CDR3 DNA sequence: TGCAGCGTTGCCTTGGGGACTAACAATCAGCCCCAGCATTTT. Supplemented by reference TRBV29-1 and TRBJ1-5, the full variable domain reads SAVISQKPSRDICQRGTSLTIQCQVDSQVTMMFWYRQQPGQSLTLIATANQGSEATYESGFVIDKFPISRPNLTFSTLTVSNMSPEDSSIYLCSVALGTNNQPQHFGDGTRLSIL.

V usage is TRBV12-3 or TRBV12-4 and J usage is TRBJ1-3; D is perhaps TRBD1 (5 bases). Between the trimmed V and J ends, which lost 5 bases and 0 bases, there was a span of 14 bases. The CDR3 is made up of 16 amino acids. This CDR3 reads CASSGGLPFSGNTIYF. The CDR3 region has the DNA TGTGCCAGCAGTGGGGGACTCCCTTTCTCTGGAAACACCATATATTTT.

This clonotype was observed a few times. The chain joins TRBV15 to TRBJ2-4; D not certain. V gave up 1 base and J gave up 6 bases, with 13 bases separating them. The CDR3 contains 15 residues. Germline CDR1 is LNHNV and CDR2 is YYDKDF (reference sequence). CDR3 in DNA: TGTGCCACCAGCAGAGTAGGAGAGGTCAGAAACATTCAGTACTTC. It codes for CATSRVGEVRNIQYF.